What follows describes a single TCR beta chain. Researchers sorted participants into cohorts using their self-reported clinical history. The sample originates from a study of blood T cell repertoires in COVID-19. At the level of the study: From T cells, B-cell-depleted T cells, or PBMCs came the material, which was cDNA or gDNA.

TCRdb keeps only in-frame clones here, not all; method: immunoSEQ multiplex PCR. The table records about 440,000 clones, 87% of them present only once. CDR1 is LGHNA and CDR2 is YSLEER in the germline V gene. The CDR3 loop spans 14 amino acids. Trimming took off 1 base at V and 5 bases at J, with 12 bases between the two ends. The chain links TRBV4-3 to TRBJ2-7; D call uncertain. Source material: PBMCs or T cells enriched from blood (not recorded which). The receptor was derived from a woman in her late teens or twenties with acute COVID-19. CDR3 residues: CASSQVWQSHEQYF. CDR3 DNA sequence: TGCGCCAGCAGCCAAGTATGGCAATCCCACGAGCAGTACTTC.